Listed here is a single T cell receptor beta chain. What it recognizes is unknown. These data come from a study of T cells expressing NK-cell markers. The authors generated TCR beta cDNA through 5'RACE template switching with UMIs. One entry per CDR3 protein, without DNA, is what TCRdb gives after re-calling the 5' RACE reads. Here the sample table reports about 550,000 distinct CDR3 sequences. This CDR3 spans 18 amino acids. Germline V gives CDR1 LNHDA, CDR2 SQIVND (reference sequence). General study results and limits: Specificity for HCMV among expanded NKG2C+ T cell clones was not established.

What was sequenced was blood T cells: a sorted CD56 or NKG2C T cell subset, CD4+ or CD8+ T cells, or bulk PBMC T cells (not recorded which). The chain couples TRBV19 to TRBJ2-3; checking the TCRdb D call of TRBD1 is not possible without DNA. The clonotype originates from a man aged 18-30 years in good health. CDR3 loop: CASTTTGPGRGRTDTQYF.